The clone carrying this T cell receptor beta chain came up a few times. Individual cDNA molecules had unique molecular identifiers attached to them by the library. In the source study's methods: Over 95,000 TCRs per sample was the median, with a range of 23,224 to 690,600. From the reads, TCRdb called clonotypes with MiXCR, one entry per CDR3 protein. The V and J calls, along with clone size, are taken from TCRdb and not from the paper's own processing. This sample has more than 100,000 distinct CDR3 sequences, with 6.5% to 10% found just once. The sample is drawn from a study of human T cells and chemical hapten exposure. Across the whole study: Per-sample variation in TCR yield stemmed mainly from small pooled library volume differences.

From whole blood left unfractionated, total RNA was extracted. Germline V CDR1 and CDR2: LNHNV, YYDKDF (reference sequence). This CDR3 has 16 amino acids. Trimming removed 1 base from V and 2 bases from J; junction bases left unmatched: 4. The sequence came from a human donor in good health. Some clones in this sample may be carry-over from other donors' samples. V and J are TRBV15 and TRBJ2-3; 9 bases are shared with TRBD1. The sample taken for sequencing was whole blood. CDR3 loop: CATSRGGQGTTDTQYF. CDR3 sequence (DNA): TGTGCCACCAGCAGAGGGGGACAGGGAACCACAGATACGCAGTATTTT. Variable domain in full (rest from reference TRBV15 and TRBJ2-3): DAMVIQNPRYQVTQFGKPVTLSCSQTLNHNVMYWYQQKSSQAPKLLFHYYDKDFNNEADTPDNFQSRRPNTSFCFLDIRSPGLGDTAMYLCATSRGGQGTTDTQYFGPGTRLTVL.